These T cell receptor beta chains were read from a single sample in a study of T cell clonotyping in hematopoietic cell transplantation. TCRdb keeps only in-frame clones here, not all; method: immunoSEQ multiplex PCR. This table holds 15,000 to 20,000 clones, over 75% found once. Material: PBMCs, obtained 100 days after allogeneic stem cell transplant. The receptor set was obtained from a male patient aged 55 to 70 who had an allogeneic stem cell transplant from a related donor, so the T cells may come from the graft donor. Some clones in this sample may be carry-over from other donors' samples. CDR3s include the opening cysteine and the closing phenylalanine or tryptophan. D genes are given only for firm matches. Size is omitted from some rows. Given values are once, few, many or a class for expanded clones.

clone size	V gene	CDR3 length	J gene	D gene	CDR3 DNA	CDR3 protein
.	TRBV30	15	TRBJ1-2	.	TGTGCCTGGAACCAAAGGACGGATGCTAACTATGGCTACACCTTC	CAWNQRTDANYGYTF
.	TRBV5-4	16	TRBJ2-2	TRBD2	TGTGCCAGCAGCTCCTTAGCGGGAGGGGCACCCGGGGAGCTGTTTTTT	CASSSLAGGAPGELFF
.	TRBV2	14	TRBJ2-2	.	TGTGCCAGCAGCCCCGAGGGGTCCACCGGGGAGCTGTTTTTT	CASSPEGSTGELFF
.	TRBV11-2	18	TRBJ2-4	.	TGTGCCAGCGCAGGCCGGGGCTCTCGGCGGTCTGGCACGAACATTCAGTACTTC	CASAGRGSRRSGTNIQYF
.	TRBV15	14	TRBJ2-5	.	TGTGCCACCAGCACTCACGGTCAGCAAGAGACCCAGTACTTC	CATSTHGQQETQYF
few	TRBV6-5	14	TRBJ1-1	.	TGTGCCAGCCAATCGACGATGGCGAGCACTGAAGCTTTCTTT	CASQSTMASTEAFF
.	TRBV9	12	TRBJ1-2	.	TGTGCCAGCAGCGTAGGACAGTCGGTCTACACCTTC	CASSVGQSVYTF
.	TRBV29-1	13	TRBJ2-7	TRBD2	TGCAGCGTTGTGCTCGTCCGGGGGGGCGAGCAGTACTTC	CSVVLVRGGEQYF
.	TRBV4-3	16	TRBJ2-7	TRBD1	TGCGCCAGCAGCTATAGCGCAACAGGGGAAGTCTACGAGCAGTACTTC	CASSYSATGEVYEQYF
few	TRBV6-5	13	TRBJ1-2	.	TGTGCCAGCGGATCACAGCAAATCTATGGCTACACCTTC	CASGSQQIYGYTF
.	TRBV4-3	17	TRBJ2-7	.	TGCGCCAGCAGCCGCCAATATACCGGGACACCCTCCTACGAGCAGTACTTC	CASSRQYTGTPSYEQYF
.	TRBV23-1	17	TRBJ1-1	.	TGCGCCAGCAGTCAATTGGGGATCCCGGGAACGAACACTGAAGCTTTCTTT	CASSQLGIPGTNTEAFF
.	TRBV7-2	13	TRBJ1-1	.	TGTGCCAGCAGCAAAATAATGAACACTGAAGCTTTCTTT	CASSKIMNTEAFF
.	TRBV19	15	TRBJ1-4	.	TGTGCCAGTAGTTCGTGGGCAGCTAATAATGAAAAACTGTTTTTT	CASSSWAANNEKLFF
.	TRBV30	16	TRBJ2-5	TRBD2	TGTGCCTGGAGTCCTTCACTAGCGGTCCCCCAAGAGACCCAGTACTTC	CAWSPSLAVPQETQYF
once	TRBV19	17	TRBJ1-2	TRBD1	TGTGCCAGTAAGACCGGGACAGGATCTATCATGGGTTATGGCTACACCTTC	CASKTGTGSIMGYGYTF
.	TRBV5-1	15	TRBJ1-4	TRBD1	TGCGCCAGCAGTGCTCCGGGACAGGTTAATGAAAAACTGTTTTTT	CASSAPGQVNEKLFF
.	TRBV10-3	15	TRBJ2-5	.	TGTGCCATCAGTGAGGGCTCTGTGGCCCAAGAGACCCAGTACTTC	CAISEGSVAQETQYF
once	TRBV11-3	15	TRBJ1-6	.	TGTGCCAGCAGCTTAAATGCAGCATCCAATTCACCCCTCCACTTT	CASSLNAASNSPLHF
.	TRBV19	14	TRBJ2-7	TRBD1	TGTGCCAGTAGTAAAAGACAGGGACAGGACGAGCAGTACTTC	CASSKRQGQDEQYF
.	TRBV6-5	15	TRBJ1-2	.	TGTGCCAGCAGTTACTCGCCCGGGTCCTCCGCTGGCTACACCTTC	CASSYSPGSSAGYTF